This T cell receptor (beta chain) was captured in a study of cytomegalovirus exposure and HLA in healthy donors (dated by TCRdb to about 2017). Study-level background: An earlier analysis of some 600 of the donors reported around 280 Gb of sequence data and 100 million to 120 million unique TCR beta sequences obtained from some 170 million T cells. Approximately 310 gigabases of sequencing data and approximately 85 million unique TCR sequences were included in an early release covering around 600 HLA-typed donors. Among the approximately 400 genotyped donors, about 83% belonged to the genetic ancestry cluster associated with self-reported Caucasian donors. The study aimed to test whether signatures of past pathogen exposure could be identified by cataloging public T cell receptors. Using immunosequencing, the study profiled T cell repertoires from approximately 700 subjects and related those repertoires to cytomegalovirus serostatus. Along with the approximately 650-subject first cohort, a separate validation cohort of over a hundred different subjects was used. To predict cytomegalovirus infection status, the study brought together high-throughput TCR immunosequencing, statistical association of individual TCRs with disease status, and machine learning. To study patterns of TCR occurrence, a later analysis re-analyzed previously published TCR beta repertoires from 666 donors and added high-resolution HLA genotyping. The later analysis used no new phenotypic data to find candidate immune exposures, relying instead on TCR beta sequences and their occurrence across donors. An earlier analysis of 450 to 750 of the donors used high-throughput TCR beta sequencing to judge whether each TCR beta V gene segment behaved as functional or pseudogenic. Donor age, sex, ethnicity and CMV serostatus were collected together with the repertoire data. A later genetic analysis used genome-wide SNP genotypes for about 60% of the roughly 700 donors, treating that subset as a discovery cohort. Every discovery cohort repertoire had been produced on one sequencing platform. Both class I and class II loci were covered by HLA typing, at four-digit resolution. Typing coverage differed by locus: A, B, C, DRB1 and DQB1 were typed in roughly 620-640 donors, DQA1 in approximately 520, DPA1 in roughly 590, and DPB1 in around 440. Several DR-DQ haplotypes were handled as single units for association and clustering because linkage in the cohort was strong. On average, around 240,000 unique TCR beta nucleotide sequences were sequenced per donor among some 420 genotyped donors of the cohort, with about 19% of those sequences being non-productive.

Sequences SGHTA (CDR1) and FQGNSA (CDR2) are obtained from the germline V gene. There are 15 amino acids in the CDR3, from cysteine to phenylalanine inclusive. CDR3 DNA is the only sequence kept; it has 45 bases, read in frame from the first base. Here V drops 3 bases and J drops 4 bases, and the junction holds 5 bases not matched to any gene. Receptors were amplified or captured by the immunoSEQ multiplex PCR assay. For the multiplex PCR, a mixture combining 60 forward primers for TCR Vbeta segments and 13 reverse primers for TCR Jbeta segments was used. A multiplex PCR assay on genomic DNA amplified the CDR3 region of rearranged TCR beta genes. The amplified TCR beta libraries were sequenced on the Illumina HiSeq System as 87-base-pair reads. Per the original workflow: In a later analysis, approximately 74 million unique TCR beta chains were counted across the 666 repertoires, and around 11 million of these chains were shared by at least two donors. A nearest-neighbor algorithm error-corrected the raw reads and collapsed the reads into unique sequences, merging closely related sequences to remove PCR and sequencing errors. V, D and J gene segments were assigned by aligning CDR3 sequences to IMGT reference sequences. Each retained sequence needed at least a six-nucleotide match to both a V gene segment and a J gene segment. A rearrangement counted as productive if the CDR3 had no stop codons and remained in frame with V and J, and every other rearrangement counted as non-productive. CDR3 was defined according to IMGT convention as the region running from the second conserved V-encoded cysteine to the conserved J-encoded phenylalanine. The earlier analysis of some 580 of the donors excluded any sequence lacking an unambiguous match to a single V gene segment. An earlier analysis of fewer than 650 of the donors classified V segments as functional when productive rearrangements were above 56.7% and as segregating when the standard deviation between donors was above 5%. A statistical classification framework was developed to diagnose cytomegalovirus status using the catalog of TCR beta chain sequences. In a later analysis, TCR nucleotide sequences were compared against IMGT/GENE-DB human TR gene sequences so that V and J genes could be assigned. A later analysis assigned CDR3 sequences and most-parsimonious VDJ recombination scenarios with the TCRdist pipeline. In a later analysis, every TCR beta chain was defined by the combination of its CDR3 amino acid sequence and its V-gene family, and reads without a unique V-gene family were dropped. To address suspected cross-contamination and a sequencing artifact, a later analysis removed a few hundred highly shared, low-generation-probability nucleotide sequences. For each public chain, a later analysis derived a clonal expansion index from normalized ranks of inferred template counts within each repertoire. A later analysis computed generation probabilities with a VDJ recombination model fitted to out-of-frame rearrangements, and checked the results against IGoR. A later analysis scored TCR-TCR, TCR-HLA and TCR-CMV co-occurrence with hypergeometric tests, applying a repertoire-size bias correction to TCR pairs. A later analysis estimated false discovery rates by permuting HLA or CMV assignments 20 times. In a later analysis, co-occurring TCRs were grouped using DBSCAN, and TCRdist sequence similarity was added for clustering within HLA-allele-positive subsets. Repertoires with fewer than 30,000 or more than 120,000 public chains were left out of co-occurrence clustering, as were about 5 repertoires with anomalous nucleotide sharing. TCRdb took over this immuneACCESS table, retaining in-frame rearrangements with V and J assigned. Such tables are incomplete; in checked studies, under half of the missing clones stem from an unresolved V gene, and the remainder is unexplained. The DNA gave D and trimming, while V, J and clone size come from that table. The sample table shows more than 95,000 clones, and 50% to 70% are seen once. Around 9.7% of the sample is held by the ten biggest clonotypes.

Details on this clone: The target of this receptor is not known. No clone much larger than this one lies a single base away; base qualities are absent.

Broader findings and caveats from the paper: A later analysis found that most CMV-associated TCR beta chains appeared HLA-restricted, with HLA associations seemingly driven largely by CMV exposure. The authors suggested that the approach could potentially be extended to other disease states and immunological phenotypes. The classifier was reported to diagnose cytomegalovirus status with high specificity and sensitivity in both the original cohort and the validation cohort. A cluster of highly shared sequence variants was judged likely to be a technical artifact of the sequencing pipeline. Linkage disequilibrium might explain the correlated functional status among segregating V segments, but an unknown experimental factor could not be ruled out. In an earlier analysis of roughly 500 of the donors, most TCR beta V segments appeared in productive rearrangements about 90% or about 30% of the time, broadly matching IMGT annotations. Because counts were too low, approximately 15 rarely observed V segments, including chromosome 9 orphons, were excluded from the earlier analysis of 587 of the donors. This cohort had only TCR beta chains sequenced, and the lack of alpha or paired-chain data limited which features could be detected. Specific HLA alleles were associated with 15,000 to 20,000 TCR beta sequences at a false discovery rate of 0.05 in a later analysis. Most TCR sequences were seen in very few donors, while some public TCRs were found in many individuals. The presence/absence analyses assumed that sequencing depth was roughly uniform across donors, and that assumption may not be true. A later analysis found that HLA-associated TCR beta chains were more clonally expanded and had lower generation probabilities than equally common non-associated chains. According to a later analysis, TCR association rates differed among HLA loci, with DRB1 alleles showing the most associated TCRs and HLA-C alleles showing the fewest. Because HLA typing was unavailable for some donors at each locus, only the typed subset was used in association tests. Because the 87-base-pair reads could not distinguish some IMGT-functional V segments, including TRBV6-2 and TRBV6-3, those segments were excluded. A further reported finding was that TCR beta sequences accurately predicted the HLA-A and HLA-B alleles for most subjects in the first cohort. According to a later genetic analysis, donors in an Asian-associated ancestry cluster had fewer N-insertions in productive TCRs than the approximately 670-donor mean. In a later analysis, several top co-occurrence clusters were reported to appear linked to parvovirus B19, influenza, CMV and Epstein-Barr virus. Immune exposure information for the cohort was limited to CMV serostatus. Three of the identified cytomegalovirus-associated TCR beta chains were confirmed in vitro to be specific for cytomegalovirus antigens. In a later genetic analysis, a missense DCLRE1C variant was associated with V-gene and J-gene trimming of TCR beta chains, and the association was replicated in an independent cohort. When HLA alleles, especially DR and DQ, strongly co-occurred, attributing TCR associations to individual alleles was difficult. The study listed 150 to 200 TCR beta chains as associated with cytomegalovirus.

The cohort was made up of 650 to 700 healthy bone marrow donors. Cohort members were all nominally healthy when sampled, although unrecorded immune exposures were likely present. The donor tested CMV seropositive and was one of the 289 seropositive cohort members. A peripheral blood sample was collected from each donor, and TCR beta sequencing was performed on peripheral blood mononuclear cells. Genomic DNA extraction from the blood cell samples was performed with the Qiagen DNeasy Blood Extraction Kit. Here the chain combines TRBV7-2 and TRBJ1-5; 8 nucleotides in the junction match TRBD1. The sequence was collected from a middle-aged woman in good health and CMV-seropositive. The sample was PBMCs. The bases read TGTGCCAGCAGCTTCGGCGGACAGGGAAATCAGCCCCAGCATTTT. This gives the protein CASSFGGQGNQPQHF.